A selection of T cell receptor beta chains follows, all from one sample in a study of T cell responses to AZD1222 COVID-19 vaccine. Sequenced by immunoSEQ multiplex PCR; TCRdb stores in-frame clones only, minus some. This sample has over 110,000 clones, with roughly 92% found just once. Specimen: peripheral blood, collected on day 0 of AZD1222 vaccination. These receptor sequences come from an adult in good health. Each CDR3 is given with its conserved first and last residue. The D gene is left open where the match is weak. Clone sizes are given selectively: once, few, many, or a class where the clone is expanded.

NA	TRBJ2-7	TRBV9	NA	CASSVEIGVEQYF	TGTGCCAGCAGCGTAGAGATAGGAGTCGAGCAGTACTTC
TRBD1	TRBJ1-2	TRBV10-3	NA	CAISEYRDRTLYGYTF	TGTGCCATCAGTGAGTACCGGGACAGGACCCTCTATGGCTACACCTTC
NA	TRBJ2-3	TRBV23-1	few	CASSRNLSSTDTQYF	TGCGCCAGCAGTCGAAACCTTTCTAGCACAGATACGCAGTATTTT
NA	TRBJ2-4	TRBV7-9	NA	CASSLMGGAKNIQYF	TGTGCCAGCAGCTTAATGGGGGGCGCCAAAAACATTCAGTACTTC
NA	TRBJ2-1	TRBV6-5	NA	CASWGGLPFF	TGTGCCAGCTGGGGTGGACTCCCGTTCTTC
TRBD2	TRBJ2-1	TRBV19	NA	CASSITGGPGHEQFF	TGTGCCAGTAGTATAACGGGAGGGCCTGGCCATGAGCAGTTCTTC
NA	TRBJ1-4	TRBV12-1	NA	CASSFAVQGLREKLFF	TGTGCCAGCAGCTTTGCCGTACAGGGCCTGAGGGAAAAACTGTTTTTT
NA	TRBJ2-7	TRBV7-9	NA	CASSLGLVHNEQYF	TGTGCCAGCAGCTTAGGACTAGTTCATAACGAGCAGTACTTC
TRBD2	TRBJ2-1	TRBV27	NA	CASTYYKSGRGYNEQFF	TGTGCCAGCACCTATTACAAAAGCGGGAGGGGATACAATGAGCAGTTCTTC
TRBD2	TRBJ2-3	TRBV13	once	CASSLSGSGVYTDTQYF	TGTGCCAGCAGCTTGTCGGGTAGCGGGGTTTACACAGATACGCAGTATTTT
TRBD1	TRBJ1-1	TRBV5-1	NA	CASSLRQGTLTEAFF	TGCGCCAGCAGCCTACGACAGGGCACCCTCACTGAAGCTTTCTTT
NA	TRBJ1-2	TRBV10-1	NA	CASSESRSLNGYTF	TGCGCCAGCAGTGAGTCCCGGTCTCTGAATGGCTACACCTTC
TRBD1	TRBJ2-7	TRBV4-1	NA	CASSQETRQRQGMYF	TGCGCCAGCAGCCAAGAAACTAGGCAGCGACAGGGGATGTACTTC
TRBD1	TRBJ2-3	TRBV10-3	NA	CAISEPDRGADTQYF	TGTGCCATCAGTGAACCGGACAGGGGTGCAGATACGCAGTATTTT
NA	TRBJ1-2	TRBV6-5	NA	CASSSMGHAYGYTF	TGTGCCAGCAGTTCCATGGGGCACGCTTATGGCTACACCTTC
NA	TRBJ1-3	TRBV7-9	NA	CASELGSGNTIYF	TGTGCCAGCGAATTGGGGTCTGGAAACACCATATATTTT
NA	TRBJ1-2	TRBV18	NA	CASSPAGNYGYTF	TGTGCCAGCTCACCTGCAGGGAACTATGGCTACACCTTC
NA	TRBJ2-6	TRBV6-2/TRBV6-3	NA	CASSLTGEDGANVLTF	TGTGCCAGCAGTCTCACTGGAGAGGATGGGGCCAACGTCCTGACTTTC
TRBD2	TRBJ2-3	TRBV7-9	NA	CASSLEYLAAQRDTQYF	TGTGCCAGCAGCTTAGAGTATCTAGCGGCCCAAAGAGATACGCAGTATTTT
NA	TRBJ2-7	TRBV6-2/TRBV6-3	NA	CASSHPGSYEQYF	TGTGCCAGCAGTCACCCTGGGAGTTACGAGCAGTACTTC
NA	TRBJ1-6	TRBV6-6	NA	CASSYSAGSSLSPLHF	TGTGCCAGCAGTTACTCGGCAGGCTCTTCCCTTTCACCCCTCCACTTT
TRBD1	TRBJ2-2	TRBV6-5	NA	CASRQTGDTGELFF	TGTGCCAGCAGACAGACAGGGGACACCGGGGAGCTGTTTTTT